This T cell receptor (beta chain) was sequenced during a study of blood T cells in healthy people across ages. Study results and caveats: Diversity of TCR beta per million T cells declined in a roughly linear way with age. More naive CD4+ cells and higher diversity were found in long-lived than in aged donors.

Worth noting for this clonotype: Its antigen is not known.

Isolated PBMCs totaled at least 6 million in each sample. Together with a sample-barcoded 5' primer, a J-beta primer mix was included in a second PCR lasting roughly 7 to 11 cycles. Carrying 12 random nucleotides, a template-switch adaptor labeled each individual cDNA molecule. TCRdb redid the calling of the 5' RACE reads with MiXCR, one entry per CDR3 protein. The data hold hundreds of thousands of distinct CDR3 sequences, with less than 40% observed a single time. From germline, CDR1 is SGHTA and CDR2 FQGNSA. V dropped 5 bases and J dropped 12; count of bases not matched to a gene: 10. The CDR3 is made up of 15 amino acids.

The source material was blood. The V gene is TRBV7-2, the J gene TRBJ2-1; TRBD2 matches at 13 bases. The sequence came from a woman at least 80 years old in good health. CDR3 residues: CASSIGTSGIRVQFF. CDR3 bases: TGTGCCAGCAGCATCGGGACTAGCGGGATCCGCGTGCAGTTCTTC.